This T cell receptor (beta chain) originates from a study of CD8 T cells in Susac syndrome (dated by TCRdb to about 2019). Regarding the study in general: Whether CD8+ T cell activation and differentiation in Susac syndrome was antigen driven was tested using repertoire sequencing. General findings and caveats noted by the study authors: The number of individuals in the TCR sequencing and HLA analysis was acknowledged as relatively small.

Compared with germline, V lacks 4 bases and J lacks 0 bases; bases without a gene match: 3. The CDR3 runs 15 residues from the cysteine to the phenylalanine. The retained sequence is limited to the CDR3, 45 bases, with the frame set at the first base. CDR1 and CDR2 are read off the germline V gene as SGHVS and FQNEAQ. High-throughput TCR beta sequencing profiled peripheral blood CD8+ and CD4+ T cells from healthy donors, Susac syndrome patients and multiple sclerosis patients. The multiple sclerosis controls were treatment-naive patients who had stable or active relapsing-remitting disease and met the revised McDonald criteria. CD8+ TEMRA cells were enriched by FACS, while bulk CD8+ and CD4+ T cells were purified by magnetic negative isolation. Blood was drawn into EDTA tubes, processed within 24 hours, and PBMCs were isolated by density gradient centrifugation. PBMCs intended for TCR sequencing were cryopreserved in liquid nitrogen and were subsequently thawed in a 37 degrees C water bath. The sorted or isolated CD4+, CD8+ and CD8+ TEMRA cells reached a purity of at least 90%.

RNA was extracted with the RNeasy kit and roughly 0.45 to 1 ug was reverse transcribed using random hexamers. The immunoSEQ multiplex PCR assay, which covers 54 Vbeta and 13 Jbeta segments, was used to amplify TCR beta CDR3 regions. To correct PCR amplification bias, a synthetic template baseline was used for both primer optimization and computational correction. The authors processed their data as follows. Only productive sequences were kept, with reads annotated to V, D and J genes according to IMGT and analyzed in immunoSEQ Analyzer. Clonality was calculated as one minus the Shannon entropy normalized by log2 of the number of productive unique sequences. Public and private clones were assessed among the 100 most prevalent clones of each patient and control. Clones were defined as Susac-specific when absent from the healthy and MS cohorts, from about 1,100 published viral clones and from other ImmuneACCESS disease sequences. TCRdb reran the public reads through fastp at Q25 and MiXCR, keeping productive beta chains. Rows with a matching CDR3 protein are joined into one entry that keeps the most common DNA and genes. These V and J calls derive from TCRdb rather than the authors' analysis. The sample records roughly 130,000 distinct CDR3 sequences, approximately 94% of which are singletons. Around 0.12% of the sample is held by the ten biggest clonotypes.

As to this clonotype: This clone's antigen is unknown. No clone much larger than this one lies a single base away; base qualities are absent.

The sample was CD4+ T cells from PBMCs. The receptor comes from a human donor with multiple sclerosis. The chain is made from TRBV7-8 and TRBJ2-1, with 7 bases aligning to TRBD2. The CDR3: CASSSRGSSYNEQFF. In nucleotides, the sequence is TGTGCCAGCAGCTCGCGCGGGAGCTCCTACAATGAGCAGTTCTTC.